This is a list of T cell receptor beta chains from one sample in a study of T cells in Graves' hyperthyroidism and ophthalmopathy. MiXCR, run by TCRdb on the multiplex PCR reads, gives a single entry per CDR3 protein. The sample has hundreds of thousands of distinct CDR3 sequences, nearly 15% seen once. The sequenced sample was blood. The receptors here all came from a woman aged 60 to 75 with Graves' ophthalmopathy. The CDR3 runs from the conserved cysteine through the conserved F or W. Each record gives: J gene, clone size, V gene, D gene, CDR3 DNA, CDR3 protein. D genes are given only for firm matches. A clone size is listed for some rows: how often the clone was seen (once, few, many), or a class if it is expanded.

>TRBJ2-1|NA|TRBV20-1|NA
TGCAGTGCTTGGGGCGGTAATGAGCAGTTCTTC
CSAWGGNEQFF
>TRBJ2-7|few|TRBV5-8|TRBD1
TGTGCCAGCAGCCCGGGCCAGACAGGGGCTTACGAGCAGTACTTC
CASSPGQTGAYEQYF
>TRBJ2-3|many|TRBV7-6|TRBD2
TGTGCCAGCAGCTTAACCGGGACTAGCGGGAGTACAGATACGCAGTATTTT
CASSLTGTSGSTDTQYF
>TRBJ2-7|NA|TRBV2|TRBD1
TGTGCCAGCAGCCCAGGACAGGGACGAACCTACGAGCAGTACTTC
CASSPGQGRTYEQYF
>TRBJ2-5|NA|TRBV5-1|NA
TGCGCCAGCAAAGGAGTAGAGACCCAGTACTTC
CASKGVETQYF
>TRBJ2-2|NA|TRBV15|NA
TGTGCCACCAGCAGAGATGTTGAGCAGGGTACCAACGGGGAGCTGTTTTTT
CATSRDVEQGTNGELFF
>TRBJ1-3|NA|TRBV12-3/TRBV12-4|NA
TGTGCCAGCAGTTTAGTTAAGGGGTTCCACTCTGGAAACACCATATATTTT
CASSLVKGFHSGNTIYF
>TRBJ2-1|many|TRBV7-3|NA
TGTGCCAGCGCCCCGGGGATTCGGGCCAATGAGCAGTTCTTC
CASAPGIRANEQFF
>TRBJ1-2|NA|TRBV7-9|TRBD1
TGTGCCAGCAGCTATGACAGGGGAGCCTATGGCTACACCTTC
CASSYDRGAYGYTF
>TRBJ1-6|NA|TRBV20-1|TRBD1
TGCAGTGCTAGAAGGGACAGCCTAATACGCTCCTATAATTCACCCCTCCACTTT
CSARRDSLIRSYNSPLHF
>TRBJ1-5|NA|TRBV16|NA
TGTGCCAGCAGCCAATTGGAGGTTCCCAATCAGCCCCAGCATTTT
CASSQLEVPNQPQHF
>TRBJ2-5|few|TRBV6-1|NA
TGTGCCAGTTCTCGTAGGGGCACCGAGGAGACCCAGTACTTC
CASSRRGTEETQYF
>TRBJ2-2|many|TRBV11-2|TRBD2
TGTGCCAGCAGCAACCGACTAGCGGGAGGGCCGTCCGGGGAGCTGTTTTTT
CASSNRLAGGPSGELFF
>TRBJ1-6|many|TRBV20-1|TRBD1
TGCAGTGCTAACGGTTACAGGGGGAGAGGAAATTCACCCCTCCACTTT
CSANGYRGRGNSPLHF
>TRBJ2-6|many|TRBV6-1|TRBD1
TGTGCCAGCAGGGACGGACAGGGGGCTGTGGGGGCCAACGTCCTGACTTTC
CASRDGQGAVGANVLTF
>TRBJ2-1|many|TRBV3-1|TRBD2
TGTGCCAGCAGCTTAAGACTAGCAGGCTCCTACAATGAGCAGTTCTTC
CASSLRLAGSYNEQFF
>TRBJ2-7|many|TRBV5-1|NA
TGCGCCAGCAGAGACGGGAGCACCTCCTACGAGCAGTACTTC
CASRDGSTSYEQYF
>TRBJ2-1|many|TRBV11-2|TRBD2
TGTGCCAGCAGCTTAGGGCTAGCGGATGAGCAGTTCTTC
CASSLGLADEQFF
>TRBJ2-7|NA|TRBV27|NA
TGTGCCAGCAGTTTCATCCCTACCTACGAGCAGTACTTC
CASSFIPTYEQYF
>TRBJ2-3|NA|TRBV20-1|NA
TGCGGTGCTAGATACTACCTGACTGGCACAGATACGCAGTATTTT
CGARYYLTGTDTQYF
>TRBJ2-2|many|TRBV3-1|NA
TGTGCCAGCAGCTCCACAGGGATACACCGGGAGCTGTTTTTT
CASSSTGIHRELFF
>TRBJ2-1|many|TRBV28|TRBD2
TGTGCCAGCAGTTTGACTAGCGGGAGGTCCTACAATGAGCAGTTCTTC
CASSLTSGRSYNEQFF
>TRBJ2-6|few|TRBV5-6|NA
TGTGCCAGGGGGGGGGCACCCTCCTCTGGGGCCAACGTCCTGACTTTC
CARGGAPSSGANVLTF
>TRBJ1-3|NA|TRBV7-9|TRBD1
TGTGCCAGCAGCCAGACAGGGGGCGGTGGAAACACCATATATTTT
CASSQTGGGGNTIYF
>TRBJ2-1|many|TRBV2|TRBD2
TGTGCCAGCAGGAGACTAGCGGGAGCCTACAATGAGCAGTTCTTC
CASRRLAGAYNEQFF
>TRBJ1-1|few|TRBV20-1|NA
TGCAGTGCTAGAGTAACGGGAGGGGGGAATGAAGCTTTCTTT
CSARVTGGGNEAFF
>TRBJ2-5|NA|TRBV5-1|TRBD1
TGCGCCAGCAGCTTGGAAGGGGGCGGAATTGAGACCCAGTACTTC
CASSLEGGGIETQYF
>TRBJ2-5|many|TRBV2|TRBD2
TGTGCCAGCAAGAGGGGGCTAGCGGGAGGATGGCAAGAGACCCAGTACTTC
CASKRGLAGGWQETQYF
>TRBJ1-1|many|TRBV11-2|NA
TGTGCCAGCAGCTCGCCCCCGGGACCTTGGACGATGAACACTGAAGCTTTCTTT
CASSSPPGPWTMNTEAFF
>TRBJ2-1|many|TRBV7-2|NA
TGTGCCAGCAGCTATTACCCCCTAGCGTTGAATTACAATGAGCAGTTCTTC
CASSYYPLALNYNEQFF
>TRBJ2-2|many|TRBV5-1|NA
TGCGCCAGCAGCGGAGACAAGCCTAGGACCGGGGAGCTGTTTTTT
CASSGDKPRTGELFF
>TRBJ1-5|few|TRBV5-6|NA
TGTGCCAGCAGCAATGGTAACGGCAGGGACAATCAGCCCCAGCATTTT
CASSNGNGRDNQPQHF
>TRBJ2-7|NA|TRBV18|TRBD1
TGTGCCAGCTCACCAGGGGACAGGGAGATTTACGAGCAGTACTTC
CASSPGDREIYEQYF
>TRBJ2-5|many|TRBV11-2|NA
TGTGCCAGCAGTTCGATCTGGGGCCCCCAAGAGACCCAGTACTTC
CASSSIWGPQETQYF
>TRBJ2-7|many|TRBV28|TRBD1
TGTGCCAGCAGTTCCCCTTCGGACAGGGAATCCTACGAGCAGTACTTC
CASSSPSDRESYEQYF
>TRBJ2-7|NA|TRBV5-1|NA
TGCGCCAGCAGCCCCAAACAGGGCTACGAGCAGTACTTC
CASSPKQGYEQYF
>TRBJ2-5|many|TRBV28|TRBD1
TGTGCCAGCAGGCTACTCGGACAGGGCGAGACCCAGTACTTC
CASRLLGQGETQYF
>TRBJ2-2|many|TRBV12-3/TRBV12-4|NA
TGTGCCAGCAGTTTACGGGGCTGGAACACCGGGGAGCTGTTTTTT
CASSLRGWNTGELFF
>TRBJ1-1|few|TRBV5-8|TRBD1
TGTGCCAGCAGCTCCCTGGACAGGGTCAACACTGAAGCTTTCTTT
CASSSLDRVNTEAFF
>TRBJ1-5|many|TRBV5-1|TRBD1
TGCGCCAGCAGCTTGGGACAGGGGGAAAGCAATCAGCCCCAGCATTTT
CASSLGQGESNQPQHF
>TRBJ2-3|NA|TRBV6-1|NA
TGTGCCAGCAGTCGAGGGGGGGGCCTGGGGGGAGATACGCAGTATTTT
CASSRGGGLGGDTQYF
>TRBJ2-3|NA|TRBV5-1|TRBD2
TGCGCCAGCAGCCCCCCGCTGGGAGGGGTTGCAGATACGCAGTATTTT
CASSPPLGGVADTQYF
>TRBJ2-7|many|TRBV20-1|NA
TGCAGTGCTAGAGATCCCGCCAGGGCGGGTTACGAGCAGTACTTC
CSARDPARAGYEQYF
>TRBJ2-7|few|TRBV5-1|NA
TGCGCCAGCAGCACCTACATGACAGGTGAACCCTACGAGCAGTACTTC
CASSTYMTGEPYEQYF
>TRBJ1-1|NA|TRBV2|NA
TGTGCCAGCATGCCGGCACCCGCCCTAGACACTGAAGCTTTCTTT
CASMPAPALDTEAFF
>TRBJ2-1|few|TRBV19|TRBD2
TGTGCCAGTAGTACCGGACTAGCGGGAGCCAGAAACAATGAGCAGTTCTTC
CASSTGLAGARNNEQFF
>TRBJ1-3|few|TRBV20-1|NA
TGCAGTGCTCCCGACAGTACCTCTGGAAACACCATATATTTT
CSAPDSTSGNTIYF
>TRBJ2-5|NA|TRBV2|TRBD1
TGTGCCAGCAGTGAAGAGGGGACAGGGGAAAAGACCCAGTACTTC
CASSEEGTGEKTQYF
>TRBJ2-2|few|TRBV9|NA
TGTGCCAGCAGCGTAACCGGGGAGCTGTTTTTT
CASSVTGELFF
>TRBJ2-1|few|TRBV7-2|NA
TGTGCCAGCAGCTTATCGACTTTGGAGCAGTTCTTC
CASSLSTLEQFF
>TRBJ2-7|many|TRBV18|TRBD1
TGTGCCAGCTCACCACCGGGACAGTACGAGCAGTACTTC
CASSPPGQYEQYF
>TRBJ2-7|many|TRBV28|NA
TGTGCCAGCAGCAAGCCCCCGGGACGGTTCGAAGAGCAGTACTTC
CASSKPPGRFEEQYF
>TRBJ2-7|few|TRBV12-3/TRBV12-4|NA
TGTGCCAGCGCCTATGCACGGGAGCAGTACTTC
CASAYAREQYF
>TRBJ1-2|few|TRBV6-4|TRBD1
TGTGCCAGCACCCCCTGGGTAGGGGGCATCTATGGCTACACCTTC
CASTPWVGGIYGYTF